The entry below gives a single T cell receptor beta chain sequence along with its context. Its antigen is undetermined. This sample is drawn from a study of blood T cells in healthy people across ages. Alongside a J-beta primer mix, a sample-barcoded 5' primer served in a second PCR lasting about 7 to 12 cycles. The template-switch adaptor was a 5' adaptor with 12 random nucleotides. It tagged each cDNA molecule. Sequencing yielded, for each sample, at least 3 million paired-end reads carrying CDR3. TCRdb processed the 5' RACE reads anew with MiXCR; each CDR3 protein has one entry. This table has 1.4 million to 1.5 million distinct CDR3 sequences, around 39% appearing once. The authors drew roughly 9.8 milliliters of peripheral blood from each donor. Study-wide results and caveats: Donor CMV status was unknown, possibly confounding expanded clonotype changes.

The clonotype was recovered from a young woman in good health. Sequencing was performed on blood.

CDR3 sequence (DNA): TGTGCCATCAGGCCCGGGACAGGGTTCAGTGACCAGCATTTT. Translation: CAIRPGTGFSDQHF. The chain is built from TRBV12-3 or TRBV12-4 and TRBJ1-5; 9 nucleotides align to TRBD1. V shed 10 bases and J 12 bases; nucleotides not matched to a gene: 16. The CDR3 contains 14 residues.